Listed below are T cell receptor beta chains from one sample, sequenced in a study of CXCR3-negative and CXCR3-positive naive CD8 T cells. For each CDR3 protein, TCRdb gives one entry from its re-call of the 5' RACE reads, without DNA. The sample features some 140,000 distinct CDR3 sequences, with about 0.48% in its top ten. Sequencing was carried out using naive CXCR3+ CD8+ T cells from blood. The receptors originated from a human donor in good health. Some clones in this sample may be carry-over from other donors' samples. Each CDR3 is given with its conserved first and last residue.

>TRBJ1-1|TRBV9
CASSVASFDSEAFF
>TRBJ2-3|TRBV5-1
CASSGVWGPTDTQYF
>TRBJ2-3|TRBV11-2
CASSQPQGLLTDTQYF
>TRBJ2-7|TRBV4-3
CASSQAPGQGYEQYF
>TRBJ2-4|TRBV7-9
CASSLISGAQNIQYF
>TRBJ1-1|TRBV23-1
CASSQGPTGTPLNTEAFF
>TRBJ2-5|TRBV6-1
CASSEELAGAQETQYF
>TRBJ2-1|TRBV28
CASTRNLAPLGPYNEQFF
>TRBJ2-7|TRBV7-9
CASSSSQGYEQYF
>TRBJ2-6|TRBV28
CASRGGSPNSGANVLTF
>TRBJ2-1|TRBV7-6
CASSPGLPYEQFF
>TRBJ2-7|TRBV21-1
CASSKGDKSYEQYF
>TRBJ1-1|TRBV29-1
CSVYMGGDTEAFF
>TRBJ2-7|TRBV28
CASSLSRKRGEQYF
>TRBJ2-7|TRBV9
CASSPQGLAGVYEQYF
>TRBJ1-1|TRBV14
CASSPYSGVTEAFF
>TRBJ2-5|TRBV21-1
CANSKGLAGVIQETQYF
>TRBJ2-7|TRBV7-8
CASNPGQGLSYEQYF
>TRBJ2-7|TRBV6-2/TRBV6-3
CASSYAAGGLYEQYF
>TRBJ2-1|TRBV28
CASKLLAGVHNEQFF
>TRBJ2-1|TRBV27
CASTQDVSSYNEQFF
>TRBJ2-3|TRBV6-4
CASSRTSGSPDTQYF
>TRBJ2-1|TRBV20-1
CSARDLVANYNEQFF
>TRBJ2-5|TRBV4-3
CASSRVSHRNQETQYF
>TRBJ2-7|TRBV28
CASSFVRGIDEQYF
>TRBJ2-1|TRBV30
CAWSAGQGAFPTSYNEQFF
>TRBJ2-1|TRBV21-1
CASSNPPTNCREGSYNEQFF
>TRBJ2-6|TRBV6-2/TRBV6-3
CASSLPRSGDVFGANVLTF
>TRBJ2-2|TRBV29-1
CSVVGLAGVPGELFF
>TRBJ2-3|TRBV28
CASTFGLAGGTDTQYF
>TRBJ2-7|TRBV6-2/TRBV6-3
CASSYKPDAYEQYF
>TRBJ2-1|TRBV12-3/TRBV12-4
CASSLGRAYNEQFF
>TRBJ2-1|TRBV29-1
CSVQLGTLYNEQFF
>TRBJ2-2|TRBV28
CASSLWTSGNTGELFF
>TRBJ2-7|TRBV9
CASGGRTSAYEQYF
>TRBJ2-5|TRBV3-1
CASSQDRAVKGQETQYF
>TRBJ2-1|TRBV9
CASSVSASGRNEQFF
>TRBJ2-2|TRBV11-2
CASSFGNPTGELFF
>TRBJ2-7|TRBV19
CASSTTTGRSSIVYEQYF
>TRBJ2-3|TRBV20-1
CSARGSDPRVADTQYF
>TRBJ2-1|TRBV12-3/TRBV12-4
CASSLGGAGEQFF
>TRBJ1-5|TRBV21-1
CASSKVDSSNQPQHF
>TRBJ2-7|TRBV14
CASSQTYFSYEQYF
>TRBJ1-2|TRBV7-9
CASSPPNLGGYTF
>TRBJ2-1|TRBV12-3/TRBV12-4
CASSSGTGGWDNEQFF
>TRBJ1-2|TRBV20-1
CSARDWRDIYGYTF
>TRBJ2-1|TRBV9
CASSVGAGYNEQFF
>TRBJ2-2|TRBV25-1
CASSALDGDTGELFF
>TRBJ1-1|TRBV7-9
CASSATGTGGADTEAFF
>TRBJ2-1|TRBV4-2
CASSQVGTRYNEQFF
>TRBJ2-7|TRBV27
CASRPDWADEQYF
>TRBJ2-7|TRBV6-2/TRBV6-3
CASTGTTPYEQYF
>TRBJ1-2|TRBV20-1
CSARGPTGKGYTF
>TRBJ2-7|TRBV11-2
CASSLALRPDEQYF